The 9 T cell receptor beta chains listed next were all sequenced from one sample in a study of graft-versus-host responses after intestinal transplantation. Their antigens are not known. Data came from immunoSEQ multiplex PCR; TCRdb stores just in-frame clones and leaves some out. The sample includes about 31,000 clones, about 79% of them seen just once. The specimen comprised unstimulated CD8+ T cells sorted from spleen or lymph node cells, sampled before intestinal transplant. The receptors shown here come from a human donor who received an intestinal transplant.

For this clone: Additional DNA sequences in this sample encode the identical CDR3. The chain links TRBV28 to TRBJ2-7; 11 bases agree with TRBD1. This CDR3 spans 19 amino acids. Trimming at V came to 2 bases and at J to 4 bases, leaving 16 bases not matched to a gene. Germline CDR1 and CDR2: MDHEN and SYDVKM. The CDR3 DNA is TGTGCCAGCAGTTTAGCCGACTCCTTCGGACAGGGGGCAGGGTACGAGCAGTACTTC. Protein product: CASSLADSFGQGAGYEQYF.

This chain connects TRBV4-1 to TRBJ1-2; TRBD1 might be the D (6 bases). This CDR3 comprises 15 residues. CDR1 is MGHRA, CDR2 YSYEKL, per germline. V was pared by 4 bases and J by 4 bases, with 16 bases between. DNA of the CDR3: TGCGCCAGCAGCCCCGAATGGGGGGGCATCTATGGCTACACCTTC. Translation: CASSPEWGGIYGYTF.

The chain couples TRBV2 to TRBJ2-7; 12 positions match TRBD2. V was pared by 6 bases and J by 2 bases, with 8 bases of the junction left unmatched. The CDR3 extends over 16 amino acids. Germline-derived CDR1 and CDR2 are SNHLY and FYNNEI. The CDR3 DNA is TGTGCCAGCAGCGACAGACTAGCGGGGGACCCCTACGAGCAGTACTTC. Translation: CASSDRLAGDPYEQYF.

This chain joins TRBV21-1 and TRBJ2-1; the table's D call, TRBD2, was not checked against the DNA. TRBV21-1 corresponds to a pseudogene. This CDR3 is built from 15 residues. CDR3 sequence (DNA): TGTGCCAGCAGCAAAGACACTAGCGAGTACAATGAGCAGTTCTTC. Translated, it gives CASSKDTSEYNEQFF.

This sequence joins TRBV30 and TRBJ2-3; 11 positions match TRBD2. The CDR3 totals 15 residues. Germline V gene data show CDR1 as GTSNPN and CDR2 as SVGIG (reference sequence). The J segment lost 5 bases and the V segment lost 3 bases, leaving 7 bases of the junction unmatched. The CDR3: CAWSPLAGVLDTQYF. The DNA for the CDR3 is TGTGCCTGGAGCCCACTAGCGGGGGTCTTAGATACGCAGTATTTT.

The rearrangement uses TRBV11-2 and TRBJ2-7; 8 bases map to TRBD2. Germline lookup yields CDR1 SGHAT and CDR2 FQNNGV. With V trimmed by 4 bases and J by 3 bases, 2 bases remained unmatched. CDR3 size: 13 residues. Written as DNA, the CDR3 is TGTGCCAGCAGCTACGGGGGGGGCTACGAGCAGTACTTC. It specifies CASSYGGGYEQYF. The full variable domain, with the rest looked up from reference TRBV11-2 and TRBJ2-7, is EAGVAQSPRYKIIEKRQSVAFWCNPISGHATLYWYQQILGQGPKLLIQFQNNGVVDDSQLPKDRFSAERLKGVDSTLKIQPAKLEDSAVYLCASSYGGGYEQYFGPGTRLTVT.

The rearrangement joins TRBV2 to TRBJ2-7; D might be TRBD1 (6 bases). The germline gives CDR1 SNHLY, CDR2 FYNNEI. CDR3 length: 16 residues. With 0 bases removed from V and 3 bases from J, the gap between germline ends came to 15 bases. CDR3 residues: CASSEALCRGNYEQYF. The DNA of the CDR3 is TGTGCCAGCAGTGAAGCGCTGTGTAGGGGGAACTACGAGCAGTACTTC.

This chain uses TRBV27 with TRBJ2-1; D might be TRBD2 (7 bases). Trimming pared 3 bases from V and 9 bases from J, leaving 15 bases between. The germline V gene has CDR1 MNHEY and CDR2 SMNVEV (reference sequence). CDR3 length: 14 residues. CDR3: CASSFGGGVIEQFF. CDR3 nucleotides: TGTGCCAGCAGTTTTGGAGGGGGGGTCATTGAGCAGTTCTTC.

V and J are TRBV6-1 and TRBJ2-1, with TRBD2 matching 9 bases. The junction had 3 bases not matched to a gene; V was cut back by 1 base and J by 5 bases. CDR1 is MNHNS and CDR2 is SASEGT in the germline V gene. The CDR3 is 15 residues long. The CDR3, as DNA: TGTGCCAGCAGTGAAGTAGCGGGGGTCAACAATGAGCAGTTCTTC. Protein: CASSEVAGVNNEQFF.